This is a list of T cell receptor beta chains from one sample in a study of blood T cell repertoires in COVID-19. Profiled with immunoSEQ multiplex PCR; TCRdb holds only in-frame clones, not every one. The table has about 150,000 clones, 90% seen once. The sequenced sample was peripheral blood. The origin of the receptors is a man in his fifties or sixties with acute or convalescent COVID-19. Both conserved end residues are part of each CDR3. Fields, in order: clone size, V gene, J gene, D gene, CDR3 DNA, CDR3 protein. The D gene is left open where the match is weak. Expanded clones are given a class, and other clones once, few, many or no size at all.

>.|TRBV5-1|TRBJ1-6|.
TGCGCCAGCAGCTTGAGTGGTGGACAGATTAATTCACCCCTCCACTTT
CASSLSGGQINSPLHF
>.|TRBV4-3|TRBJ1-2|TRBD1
TGCGCCAGCAGCCAAGGGGGACAGGGGGACTATGGCTACACCTTC
CASSQGGQGDYGYTF
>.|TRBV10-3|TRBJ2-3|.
TGTGCCATCAGTGAGTCAGCAGGCGGCACAGATACGCAGTATTTT
CAISESAGGTDTQYF
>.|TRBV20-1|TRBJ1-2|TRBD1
TGCAGTGCTAGTCCTGGGACAGGGATTGGCTACACCTTC
CSASPGTGIGYTF
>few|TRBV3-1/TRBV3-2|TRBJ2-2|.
TGTGCCAGCAGCCAAGCTACCGGGGAGCTGTTTTTT
CASSQATGELFF
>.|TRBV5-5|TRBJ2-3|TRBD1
TGTGCCAGCAGGCCCGGGACAGGGACAGATACGCAGTATTTT
CASRPGTGTDTQYF
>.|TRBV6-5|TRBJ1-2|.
TGTGCCAGCAGCCCAGGGACATCCAGTGGCTACACCTTC
CASSPGTSSGYTF
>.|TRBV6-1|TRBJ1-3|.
TGTGCCAGCAGTGAAAGGCTAGCCCGTGGAAACACCATATATTTT
CASSERLARGNTIYF
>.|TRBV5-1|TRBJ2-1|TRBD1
TGCGCCAGCAGCCCCAACGGACAGGGTTCCTACAATGAGCAGTTCTTC
CASSPNGQGSYNEQFF
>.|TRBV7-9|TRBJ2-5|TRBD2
TGTGCCAGCACCCCCCGGGGGGTTACAGACCAAGAGACCCAGTACTTC
CASTPRGVTDQETQYF
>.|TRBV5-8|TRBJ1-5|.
TGTGCCAGCAGCCCCGAATCCGGGGGGGACCAGCCCCAGCATTTT
CASSPESGGDQPQHF
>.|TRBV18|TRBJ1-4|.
TGTGCCAGCTCACCAGCGGCTACCGAGGGAGGTGAAAAACTGTTTTTT
CASSPAATEGGEKLFF
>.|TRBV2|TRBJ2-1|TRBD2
TGTGCCAGCAGTATAGCGGGAGCGAGAGCTGAGCAGTTCTTC
CASSIAGARAEQFF
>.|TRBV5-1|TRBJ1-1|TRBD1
TGCGCCAGCAGCGAGACAGGGGTTGGCACTGAAGCTTTCTTT
CASSETGVGTEAFF
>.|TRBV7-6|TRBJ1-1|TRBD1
TGTGCCAGCAGCTTGGGTACAGGGGCTAGATTGAACACTGAAGCTTTCTTT
CASSLGTGARLNTEAFF
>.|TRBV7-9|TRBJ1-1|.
TGTGCCAGCAGCCCCCCCAGGCTCGAAGAAGCTTTCTTT
CASSPPRLEEAFF
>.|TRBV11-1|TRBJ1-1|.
TGTGCCAGCAGCCACCGGGACACTGAAGCTTTCTTT
CASSHRDTEAFF
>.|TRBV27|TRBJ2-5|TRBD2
TGTGCCAGCAGCGGGACTAGCGGGAGGGGGGAGACCCAGTACTTC
CASSGTSGRGETQYF
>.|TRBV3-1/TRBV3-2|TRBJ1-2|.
TGTGCCAGCAGCCAAGGGGGGGACTACACCTTC
CASSQGGDYTF
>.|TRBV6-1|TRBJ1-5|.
TGTGCCAGCAGTGAAAGATGGGCCCTCAGCAATCAGCCCCAGCATTTT
CASSERWALSNQPQHF